The 8 T cell receptor beta chains given below trace back to one sample, sequenced in a study of cytomegalovirus exposure and HLA in healthy donors. The PCR ran on 60 Vbeta and 13 Jbeta primers. Sequencing used immunoSEQ multiplex PCR; TCRdb keeps in-frame clones, though not all of them. Of roughly 100,000 clones in the sample, approximately 73% were seen once. The sample comprised PBMCs. The receptors here all came from a woman in her late teens or twenties in good health and CMV-seropositive.

The rearrangement uses TRBV10-3 and TRBJ2-3, with TRBD2 matching over 7 bases. This CDR3 is 18 amino acids long. Germline loops: CDR1 ENHRY, CDR2 SYGVKD. After removal of 4 bases from V and 1 base from J, the junction contained 14 bases not matched to a gene. The CDR3 DNA sequence: TGTGCCATCAGTGGAAGGGCGGGGGAGTTCTCTCGCACAGATACGCAGTATTTT. The encoded protein is CAISGRAGEFSRTDTQYF.

V usage is TRBV7-2 and J usage is TRBJ1-1; D is perhaps TRBD1 (6 bases). The CDR3 is 14 amino acids. V gave up 7 bases and J gave up 0 bases, with 12 bases separating them. Germline CDR1 SGHTA, CDR2 FQGNSA. CDR3 sequence: CASNQQGMNTEAFF. CDR3 nucleotides: TGTGCCAGCAACCAACAGGGCATGAACACTGAAGCTTTCTTT.

This CDR3 reads CASSATGGQTQYF. The CDR3 DNA reads as TGTGCCAGCAGTGCGACAGGGGGGCAGACCCAGTACTTC. The chain recombines TRBV25-1 with TRBJ2-5; 9 positions agree with TRBD1. This CDR3 has 13 residues. Trimming removed 4 bases from V and 6 bases from J; junction bases left unmatched: 3. Germline assignment: CDR1 MGHDK and CDR2 SYGVNS.

This rearrangement joins TRBV6-5 to TRBJ2-7; a possible D gene is TRBD2 (6 bases). The CDR3 covers 15 residues. The germline V gene encodes CDR1 MNHEY and CDR2 SVGAGI. V dropped 7 bases and J dropped 1 base, with 17 bases sitting between them. The CDR3 DNA sequence: TGTGCCAGCAAGGTGGGGTCCGGGAGTTCCTACGAGCAGTACTTC. It is translated as CASKVGSGSSYEQYF.

This chain links TRBV27 with TRBJ1-1, with 8 bases fitting TRBD1. The germline CDR1 and CDR2 sequences are MNHEY and SMNVEV (reference sequence). J lost 10 bases, V lost 5 bases, and 24 bases had no gene match. The CDR3 has 18 amino acids. This CDR3 reads CASSEGQGWSASTNGAFF. For the CDR3, the DNA is TGTGCCAGCAGTGAAGGACAGGGCTGGTCGGCGTCAACTAACGGAGCTTTCTTT.

This chain connects TRBV14 to TRBJ1-2; D call uncertain. CDR3 length: 15 residues. Trimming took off 0 bases at V and 0 bases at J, with 8 bases between the two ends. In germline, CDR1 is SGHDN, CDR2 FVKESK. The CDR3 sequence: CASSQDRLANYGYTF. The CDR3 DNA sequence: TGTGCCAGCAGCCAAGACCGGTTAGCTAACTATGGCTACACCTTC.

This chain uses TRBV29-1 with TRBJ1-2; 9 bases line up with TRBD1. Germline CDR1 SQVTM, CDR2 ANQGSEA. The CDR3 sequence is 13 residues long. V gave up 0 bases and J gave up 8 bases; unmatched junction bases: 4. CDR3 sequence (DNA): TGCAGCGTTGAAGAACACAGGGGGCGAGGCTACACCTTC. Amino acid sequence: CSVEEHRGRGYTF. Full variable domain (outside the CDR3, taken from reference TRBV29-1 and TRBJ1-2): SAVISQKPSRDICQRGTSLTIQCQVDSQVTMMFWYRQQPGQSLTLIATANQGSEATYESGFVIDKFPISRPNLTFSTLTVSNMSPEDSSIYLCSVEEHRGRGYTFGSGTRLTVV.

The chain recombines TRBV7-2 with TRBJ2-7, with D maybe TRBD1 (5 bases). The CDR3 has 13 residues. The germline gives CDR1 SGHTA, CDR2 FQGNSA. The V end lost 1 base, the J end lost 4 bases, and 8 bases lay between the germline ends. The CDR3 sequence: CASSLGTQYEQYF. The CDR3 coding sequence is TGTGCCAGCAGCTTAGGGACACAATACGAGCAGTACTTC. The entire variable domain, with the rest obtained from reference TRBV7-2 and TRBJ2-7, is as follows: GAGVSQSPSNKVTEKGKDVELRCDPISGHTALYWYRQSLGQGLEFLIYFQGNSAPDKSGLPSDRFSAERTGGSVSTLTIQRTQQEDSAVYLCASSLGTQYEQYFGPGTRLTVT.